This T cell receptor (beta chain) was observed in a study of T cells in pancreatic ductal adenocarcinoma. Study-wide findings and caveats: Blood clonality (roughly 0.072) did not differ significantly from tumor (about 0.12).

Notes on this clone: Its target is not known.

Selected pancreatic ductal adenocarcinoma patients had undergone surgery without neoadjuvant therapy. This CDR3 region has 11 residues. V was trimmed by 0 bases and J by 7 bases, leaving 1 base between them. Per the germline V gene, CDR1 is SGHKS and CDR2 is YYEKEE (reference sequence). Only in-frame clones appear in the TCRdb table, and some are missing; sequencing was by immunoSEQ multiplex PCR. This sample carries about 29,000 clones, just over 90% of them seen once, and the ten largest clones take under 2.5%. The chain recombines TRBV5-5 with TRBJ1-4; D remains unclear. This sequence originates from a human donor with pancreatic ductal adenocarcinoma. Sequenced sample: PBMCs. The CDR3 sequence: CASSLVEKLFF. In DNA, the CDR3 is TGTGCCAGCAGCTTGGTTGAAAAACTGTTTTTT. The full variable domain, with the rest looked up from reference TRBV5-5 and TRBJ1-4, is DAGVTQSPTHLIKTRGQQVTLRCSPISGHKSVSWYQQVLGQGPQFIFQYYEKEERGRGNFPDRFSARQFPNYSSELNVNALLLGDSALYLCASSLVEKLFFGSGTQLSVL.